The 15 T cell receptor beta chains below all came from one sample that was sequenced in a study of regulatory T cells in long-lasting Graves disease. The TCR beta library used iRepertoire HTBI primers with Arm-PCR amplification of CDR3. TCRdb reprocessed the multiplex PCR reads via MiXCR and lists one record per CDR3 protein. Of roughly 490,000 distinct CDR3 sequences listed, roughly 22% are singletons. The time point here: persistent/refractory GD, antithyroid drugs over 5 years with positive TRAb. RNA from PBMCs was the source of the TCR library. The sample here was peripheral blood mononuclear cells (PBMCs), taken when the disease was refractory, from a patient treated with antithyroid drugs. Every receptor here comes from a female donor with Graves disease.

The gene calls are TRBV6-5 and TRBJ1-1; D remains unclear. The germline V gene encodes CDR1 MNHEY and CDR2 SVGAGI. This CDR3 comprises 14 residues. V dropped 0 bases and J dropped 3 bases, with 8 bases sitting between them. The CDR3 sequence: CASSYSVLYTEAFF. The CDR3 nucleotides read TGTGCCAGCAGTTACTCGGTTTTGTACACTGAAGCTTTCTTT.

This clonotype was observed many times. The rearrangement uses TRBV12-5 and TRBJ1-4; D is unclear. Germline assignment: CDR1 LGHNT and CDR2 FRNRAP. The CDR3 consists of 15 residues. The ends were cut back, 2 bases at V and 8 bases at J, with 15 bases in the middle. In DNA form, the CDR3 reads TGTGCTAGTGGTTTGCCCTCGACCGCGAGGGAAAAACTGTTTTTT. Protein sequence: CASGLPSTAREKLFF.

This clonotype came up many times. The rearrangement links TRBV9 to TRBJ2-5, with D perhaps being TRBD1 or TRBD2 (5 bases each). Trimming shortened V by 4 bases and J by 1 base, and 11 bases separated the two germline ends. CDR1 is SGDLS and CDR2 is YYNGEE in the germline V gene. This CDR3 is built from 14 residues. The CDR3 protein is CASSTWGTQETQYF. CDR3 DNA: TGTGCCAGCAGCACGTGGGGGACCCAAGAGACCCAGTACTTC.

This clonotype was seen ten or more times. V usage is TRBV28 and J usage is TRBJ1-5; D is unresolved. V was trimmed by 6 bases and J by 9 bases, leaving 18 bases between them. Germline V gives CDR1 MDHEN, CDR2 SYDVKM. The CDR3 sequence is 14 residues long. The chain's CDR3 is CASSVGRRVRPQHF. The CDR3 bases are TGTGCCAGCAGCGTCGGTCGTCGGGTGCGGCCCCAGCATTTT. Complete variable domain (other parts from reference TRBV28 and TRBJ1-5): DVKVTQSSRYLVKRTGEKVFLECVQDMDHENMFWYRQDPGLGLRLIYFSYDVKMKEKGDIPEGYSVSREKKERFSLILESASTNQTSMYLCASSVGRRVRPQHFGDGTRLSIL.

V gene TRBV28 combines with J gene TRBJ2-2; a possible D gene is TRBD2 (5 bases). CDR3 length: 15 amino acids. Germline V CDR1 and CDR2: MDHEN, SYDVKM. The V gene lost 5 bases and the J gene lost 6 bases, with 16 bases spanning the gap. The CDR3: CASSPDGIKAGELFF. For the CDR3, the DNA is TGTGCCAGCAGTCCCGACGGGATTAAAGCCGGGGAGCTGTTTTTT.

Concerning this clonotype itself: Germline and junction disagree at one end, which may indicate a read error. V and J are TRBV6-1 and TRBJ1-1; D gene uncertain. Germline V gene data show CDR1 as MNHNS and CDR2 as SASEGT. This CDR3 contains 14 residues. CDR3: CASSEADENTEAFF. The CDR3 nucleotides are TGTGCCAGCAGTGAAGCGGATGAGAACACTGAGGCTTTCTTT.

This clonotype was picked up many times. The chain recombines TRBV27 with TRBJ2-7; unclear D gene. V lost 4 bases and J lost 0, with 10 bases in between. This CDR3 has 14 amino acids. Germline CDR1 and CDR2: MNHEY and SMNVEV (reference sequence). Here the CDR3 reads CASSYSPTSYEQYF. CDR3 bases: TGTGCCAGCAGTTACTCCCCTACCTCCTACGAGCAGTACTTC.

CDR3 amino acids: CASTSGAGDQPQHF. In DNA, the CDR3 is TGTGCCAGCACGTCCGGGGCAGGGGATCAGCCCCAGCATTTT. This sequence joins TRBV6-1 and TRBJ1-5; D possibly corresponds to TRBD1 (6 bases). The CDR3 has 14 amino acids. Germline V gene data show CDR1 as MNHNS and CDR2 as SASEGT. Trimming took off 7 bases at V and 5 bases at J, with 15 bases between the two ends.

This clonotype was counted ten times or more. The chain is built from TRBV29-1 and TRBJ2-7; D not certain. The germline V and J ends were trimmed by 5 bases and 4 bases, with 9 bases remaining between them. CDR3 length: 11 residues. The germline CDR1 and CDR2 sequences are SQVTM and ANQGSEA. CDR3 DNA: TGCAGCGTTTCCGACGGTTACGAGCAGTACTTC. Translation gives CSVSDGYEQYF.

The J gene is TRBJ2-7, the V gene TRBV7-2; 10 nucleotides agree with TRBD1. The CDR3 length is 16 residues. Germline trimming cut 5 bases from V and 2 bases from J; bases unmatched to any gene: 9. CDR1 and CDR2 (germline): SGHTA, FQGNSA. This chain's CDR3 is CASSRTGGVGTYEQYF. The CDR3 coding sequence is TGTGCCAGCAGCCGGACAGGGGGTGTCGGGACCTACGAGCAGTACTTC.

The gene calls are TRBV10-3 and TRBJ1-2; D is ambiguous. CDR3 size: 12 residues. Trimming pared 10 bases from V and 1 base from J, leaving 10 bases between. Germline V lookup: CDR1 ENHRY, CDR2 SYGVKD. The DNA of the CDR3 is TGTGCCACGGCAGAGATTAACTATGGCTACACCTTC. Its translation: CATAEINYGYTF.

In its sample, this clonotype was seen a few times. The V call is TRBV6-2 or TRBV6-3, the J call TRBJ2-7, with TRBD1 as a possible D gene (8 bases). The CDR3 runs 14 residues. V was pared by 7 bases and J by 6 bases, with 19 bases between. The germline V gene has CDR1 MNHEY and CDR2 SVGEGT. CDR3 coding DNA: TGTGCCAGCACCCGGGGGGACAGGCTATCCGAGCAGTACTTC. This sequence encodes CASTRGDRLSEQYF.

This clonotype was seen ten or more times. This chain connects TRBV28 to TRBJ2-2; D might be TRBD1 or TRBD2, each matching 5 bases. Germline lookup yields CDR1 MDHEN and CDR2 SYDVKM. Trimming stripped 6 bases from V and 4 bases from J, with 12 bases between. The CDR3 sequence is 14 residues long. The CDR3 nucleotides are TGTGCCAGCAGCTTGGTGGGACCCACCGGGGAGCTGTTTTTT. Its translation: CASSLVGPTGELFF.

V gene TRBV19 combines with J gene TRBJ1-1; no clear D. Germline CDR1 LNHDA, CDR2 SQIVND (reference sequence). CDR3 length: 11 amino acids. V was pared by 8 bases and J by 1 base, with 5 bases between. CDR3 nucleotides: TGTGCCAGTTGGGAGAACACTGAAGCTTTCTTT. As protein: CASWENTEAFF. The complete variable domain, with remaining parts taken from reference TRBV19 and TRBJ1-1, reads DGGITQSPKYLFRKEGQNVTLSCEQNLNHDAMYWYRQDPGQGLRLIYYSQIVNDFQKGDIAEGYSVSREKKESFPLTVTSAQKNPTAFYLCASWENTEAFFGQGTRLTVV.

This clonotype was seen more than once but under ten times. The chain joins TRBV28 to TRBJ1-3; D is possibly TRBD1 (5 bases). CDR3 length: 16 amino acids. Germline lookup yields CDR1 MDHEN and CDR2 SYDVKM. Trimming left V 4 bases short and J 0 bases short, with 13 bases between. The CDR3, as DNA: TGTGCCAGCAGTTCGCCCCGGGGGGGCTCTGGAAACACCATATATTTT. Amino acids: CASSSPRGGSGNTIYF.